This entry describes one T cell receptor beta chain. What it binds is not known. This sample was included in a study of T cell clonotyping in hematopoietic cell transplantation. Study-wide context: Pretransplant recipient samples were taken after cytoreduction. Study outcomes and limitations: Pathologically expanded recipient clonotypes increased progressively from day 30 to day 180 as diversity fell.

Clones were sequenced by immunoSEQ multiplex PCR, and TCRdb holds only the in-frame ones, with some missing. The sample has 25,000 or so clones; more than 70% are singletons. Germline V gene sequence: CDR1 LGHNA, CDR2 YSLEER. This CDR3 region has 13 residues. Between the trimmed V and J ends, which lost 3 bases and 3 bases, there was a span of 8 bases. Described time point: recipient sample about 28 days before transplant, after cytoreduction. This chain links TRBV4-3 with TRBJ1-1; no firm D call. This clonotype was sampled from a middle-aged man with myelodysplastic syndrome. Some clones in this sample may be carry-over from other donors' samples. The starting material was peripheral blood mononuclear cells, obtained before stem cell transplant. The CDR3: CASSHQSDTEAFF. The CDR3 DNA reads TGCGCCAGCAGCCATCAGAGCGACACTGAAGCTTTCTTT.